The TCR beta chain described here comes from a study of graft-versus-host responses after intestinal transplantation. In the study overall: Once they had received anti-thymocyte globulin induction, all recipients took tacrolimus and steroids for approximately 3 years. Study-wide findings and caveats: Early after transplant, HvG declines were associated with peak levels of circulating GvH clones.

The repertoire was sequenced with immunoSEQ multiplex PCR; TCRdb's copy has only in-frame clones and lacks some. The sample has about 85,000 clones, approximately 90% seen once. CDR3 length equals 13 residues. Between the trimmed V and J ends, which lost 1 base and 3 bases, there was a span of 4 bases. The germline V gene has CDR1 LNHDA and CDR2 SQIVND (reference sequence). About this clone: The antigen is not known. Other DNA sequences in the sample encode the same CDR3.

The sample consisted of unstimulated CD8+ T cells sorted from spleen or lymph node cells, taken before transplant. This chain links TRBV19 with TRBJ2-1; D remains ambiguous. The receptor was isolated from a human donor who was the organ donor for an intestinal transplant. The CDR3, as DNA: TGTGCCAGTAGTATAGGCGGCTACAATGAGCAGTTCTTC. Amino acid sequence: CASSIGGYNEQFF.